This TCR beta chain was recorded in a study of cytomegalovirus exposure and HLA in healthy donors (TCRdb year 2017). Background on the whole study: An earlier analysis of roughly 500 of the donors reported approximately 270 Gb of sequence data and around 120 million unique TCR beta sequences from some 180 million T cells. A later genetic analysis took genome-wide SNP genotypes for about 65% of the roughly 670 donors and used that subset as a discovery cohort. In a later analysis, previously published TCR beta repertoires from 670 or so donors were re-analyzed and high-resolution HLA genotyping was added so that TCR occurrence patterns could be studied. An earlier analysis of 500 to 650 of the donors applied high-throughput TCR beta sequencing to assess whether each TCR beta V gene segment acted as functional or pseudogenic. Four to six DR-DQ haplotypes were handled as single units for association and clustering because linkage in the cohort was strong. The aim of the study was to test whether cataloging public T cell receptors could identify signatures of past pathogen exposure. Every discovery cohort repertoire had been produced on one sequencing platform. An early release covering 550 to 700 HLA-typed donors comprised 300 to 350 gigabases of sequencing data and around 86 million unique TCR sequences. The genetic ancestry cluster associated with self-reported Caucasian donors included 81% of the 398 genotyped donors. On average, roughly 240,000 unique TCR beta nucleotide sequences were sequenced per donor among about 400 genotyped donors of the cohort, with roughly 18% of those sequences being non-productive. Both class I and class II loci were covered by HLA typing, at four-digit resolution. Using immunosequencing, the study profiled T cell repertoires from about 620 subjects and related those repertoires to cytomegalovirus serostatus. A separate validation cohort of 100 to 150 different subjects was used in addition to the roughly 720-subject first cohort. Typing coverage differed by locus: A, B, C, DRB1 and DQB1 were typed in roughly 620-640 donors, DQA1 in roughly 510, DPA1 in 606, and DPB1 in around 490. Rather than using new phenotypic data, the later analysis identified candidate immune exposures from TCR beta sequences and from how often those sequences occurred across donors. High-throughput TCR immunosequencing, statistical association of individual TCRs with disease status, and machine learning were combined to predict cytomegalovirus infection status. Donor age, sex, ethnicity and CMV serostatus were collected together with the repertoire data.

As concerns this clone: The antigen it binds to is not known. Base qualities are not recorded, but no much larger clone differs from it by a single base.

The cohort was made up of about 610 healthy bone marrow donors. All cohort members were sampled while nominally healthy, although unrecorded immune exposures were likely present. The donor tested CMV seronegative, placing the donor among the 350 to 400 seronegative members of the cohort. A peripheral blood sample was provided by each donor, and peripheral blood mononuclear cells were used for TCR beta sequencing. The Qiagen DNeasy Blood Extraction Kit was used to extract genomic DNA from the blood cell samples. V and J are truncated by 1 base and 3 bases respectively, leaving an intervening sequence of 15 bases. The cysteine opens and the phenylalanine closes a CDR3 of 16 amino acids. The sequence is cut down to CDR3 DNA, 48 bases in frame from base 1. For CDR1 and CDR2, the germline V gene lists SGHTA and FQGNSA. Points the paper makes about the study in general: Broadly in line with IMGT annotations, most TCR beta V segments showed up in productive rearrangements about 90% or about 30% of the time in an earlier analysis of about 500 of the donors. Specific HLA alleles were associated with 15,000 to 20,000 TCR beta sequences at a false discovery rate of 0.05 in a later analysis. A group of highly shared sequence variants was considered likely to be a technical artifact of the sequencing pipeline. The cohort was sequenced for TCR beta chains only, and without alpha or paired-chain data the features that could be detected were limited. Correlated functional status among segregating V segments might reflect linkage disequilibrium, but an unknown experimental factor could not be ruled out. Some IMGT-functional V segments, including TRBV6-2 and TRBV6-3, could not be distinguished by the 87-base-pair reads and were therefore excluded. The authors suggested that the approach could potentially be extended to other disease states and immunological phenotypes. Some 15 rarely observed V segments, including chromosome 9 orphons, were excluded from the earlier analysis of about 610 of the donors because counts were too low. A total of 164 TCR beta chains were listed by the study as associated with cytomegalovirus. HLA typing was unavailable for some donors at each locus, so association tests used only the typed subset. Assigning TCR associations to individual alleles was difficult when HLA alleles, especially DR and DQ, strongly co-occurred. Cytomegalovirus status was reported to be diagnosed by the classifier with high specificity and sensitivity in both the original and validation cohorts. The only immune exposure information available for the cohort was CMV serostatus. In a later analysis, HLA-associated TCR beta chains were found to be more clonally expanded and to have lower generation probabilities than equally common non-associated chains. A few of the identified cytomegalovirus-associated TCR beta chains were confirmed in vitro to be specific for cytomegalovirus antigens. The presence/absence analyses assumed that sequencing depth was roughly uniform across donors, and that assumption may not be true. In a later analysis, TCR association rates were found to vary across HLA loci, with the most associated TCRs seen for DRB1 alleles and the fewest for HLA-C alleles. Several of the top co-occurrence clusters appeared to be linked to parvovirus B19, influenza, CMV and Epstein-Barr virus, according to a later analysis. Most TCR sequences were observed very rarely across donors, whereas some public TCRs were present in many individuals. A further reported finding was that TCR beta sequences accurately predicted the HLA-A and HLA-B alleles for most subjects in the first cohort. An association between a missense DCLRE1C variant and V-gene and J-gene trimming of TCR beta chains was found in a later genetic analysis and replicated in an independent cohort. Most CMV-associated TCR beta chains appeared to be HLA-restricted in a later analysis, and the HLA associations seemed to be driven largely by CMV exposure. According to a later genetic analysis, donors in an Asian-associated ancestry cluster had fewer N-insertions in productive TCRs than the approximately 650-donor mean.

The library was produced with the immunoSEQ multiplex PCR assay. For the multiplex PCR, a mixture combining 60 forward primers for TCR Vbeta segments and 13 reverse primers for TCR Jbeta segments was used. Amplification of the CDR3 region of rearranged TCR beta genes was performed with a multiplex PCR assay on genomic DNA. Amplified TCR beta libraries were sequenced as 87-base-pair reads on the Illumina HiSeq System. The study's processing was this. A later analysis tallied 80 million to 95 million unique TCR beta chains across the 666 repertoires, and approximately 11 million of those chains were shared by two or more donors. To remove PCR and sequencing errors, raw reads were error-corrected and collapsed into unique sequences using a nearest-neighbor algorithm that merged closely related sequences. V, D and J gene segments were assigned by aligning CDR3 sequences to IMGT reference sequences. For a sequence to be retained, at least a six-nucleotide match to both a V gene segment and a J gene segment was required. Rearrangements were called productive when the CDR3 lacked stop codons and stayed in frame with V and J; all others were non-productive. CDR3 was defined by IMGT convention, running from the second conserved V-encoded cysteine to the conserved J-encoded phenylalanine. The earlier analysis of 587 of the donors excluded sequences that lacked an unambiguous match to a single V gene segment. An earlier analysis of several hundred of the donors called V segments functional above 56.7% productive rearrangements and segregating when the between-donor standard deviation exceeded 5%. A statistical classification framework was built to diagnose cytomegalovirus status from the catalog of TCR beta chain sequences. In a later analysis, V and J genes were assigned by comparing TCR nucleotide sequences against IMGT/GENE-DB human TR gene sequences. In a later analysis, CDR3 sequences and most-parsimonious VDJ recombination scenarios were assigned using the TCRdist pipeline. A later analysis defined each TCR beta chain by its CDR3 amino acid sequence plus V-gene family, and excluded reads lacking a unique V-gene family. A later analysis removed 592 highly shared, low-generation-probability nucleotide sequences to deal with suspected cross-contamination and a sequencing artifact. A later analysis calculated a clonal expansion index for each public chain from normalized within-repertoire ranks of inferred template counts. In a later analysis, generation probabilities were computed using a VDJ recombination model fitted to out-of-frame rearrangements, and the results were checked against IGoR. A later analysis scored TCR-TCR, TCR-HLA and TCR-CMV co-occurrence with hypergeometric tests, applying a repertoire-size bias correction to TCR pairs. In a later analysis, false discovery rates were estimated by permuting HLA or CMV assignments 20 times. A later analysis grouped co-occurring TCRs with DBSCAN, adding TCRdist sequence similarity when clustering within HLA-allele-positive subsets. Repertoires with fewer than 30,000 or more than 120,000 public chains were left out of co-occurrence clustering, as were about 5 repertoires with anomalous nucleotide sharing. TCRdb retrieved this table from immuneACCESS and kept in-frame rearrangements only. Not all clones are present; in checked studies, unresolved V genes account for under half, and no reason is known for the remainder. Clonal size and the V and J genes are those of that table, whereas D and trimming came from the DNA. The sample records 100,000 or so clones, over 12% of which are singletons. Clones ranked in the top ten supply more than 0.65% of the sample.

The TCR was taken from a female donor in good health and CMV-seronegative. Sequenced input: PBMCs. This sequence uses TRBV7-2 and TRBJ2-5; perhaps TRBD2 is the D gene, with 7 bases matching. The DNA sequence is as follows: TGTGCCAGCAGCTTAGATAATCGGGGGGCAAAAGAGACCCAGTACTTC. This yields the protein CASSLDNRGAKETQYF.